This TCR beta chain comes out of a study of identical twins. TCRdb fed the 5' RACE reads into MiXCR, producing one record per CDR3 protein. The sample contains around 490,000 distinct CDR3 sequences, about 16% of which appear only once. The V end was cut by 8 bases, the J end by 5 bases, with 16 bases between. Germline lookup yields CDR1 ENHRY and CDR2 SYGVKD. The CDR3 extends over 15 amino acids. This clonotype has only a few counts. The same sample was also used in a study of yellow fever vaccine responses in identical twins.

The rearrangement uses TRBV10-3 and TRBJ1-6; D may be TRBD1 (5 bases). The sample was CD4+ T cells sorted from blood. This clonotype was obtained from a woman between 18 and 29 years old in good health. The CDR3 DNA reads TGTGCCATCTGGGACCCTTCGGCGGATAATTCACCCCTCCACTTT. Its translation: CAIWDPSADNSPLHF.